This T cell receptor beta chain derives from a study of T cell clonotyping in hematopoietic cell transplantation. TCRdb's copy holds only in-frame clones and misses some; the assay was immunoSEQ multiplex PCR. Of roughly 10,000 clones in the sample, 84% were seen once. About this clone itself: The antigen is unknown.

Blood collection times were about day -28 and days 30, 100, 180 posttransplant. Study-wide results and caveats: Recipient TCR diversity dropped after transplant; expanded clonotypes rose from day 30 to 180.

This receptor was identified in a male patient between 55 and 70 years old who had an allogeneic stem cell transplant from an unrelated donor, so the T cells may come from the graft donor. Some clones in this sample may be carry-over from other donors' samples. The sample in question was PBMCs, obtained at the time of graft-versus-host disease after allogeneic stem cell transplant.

This chain's CDR3 is CASSQVMGGYTEAFF. As DNA, the CDR3 is TGCGCCAGCAGCCAAGTAATGGGTGGGTACACTGAAGCTTTCTTT. The V gene is TRBV4-1, the J gene TRBJ1-1, with D uncertain. Trimming took off 1 base at V and 3 bases at J, with 12 bases between the two ends. This CDR3 is built from 15 residues. From germline, CDR1 is MGHRA and CDR2 YSYEKL.